This is a list of T cell receptor beta chains from one sample in a study of identifying expanded T cells in peripheral blood. The data were produced by immunoSEQ multiplex PCR, yet TCRdb's version contains in-frame clones alone and is incomplete. The data show approximately 56,000 clones, approximately 82% seen once. Sequences were obtained from blood. The receptor set was obtained from a person between 18 and 69 years old in good health. CDR3s include the opening cysteine and the closing phenylalanine or tryptophan. Each record gives: clone size, J gene, D gene, V gene, CDR3 protein, CDR3 DNA. D genes are given only for firm matches. A row's size may be missing; if present it is once, few, many or a size class.

>.|TRBJ2-7|.|TRBV7-6
CASSPRTQVPYEQYF
TGTGCCAGCAGCCCCCGGACCCAGGTCCCCTACGAGCAGTACTTC
>.|TRBJ2-4|.|TRBV5-4
CASSTDRTLQKNIQYF
TGTGCCAGCAGCACGGACAGAACGCTGCAAAAAAACATTCAGTACTTC
>.|TRBJ1-2|TRBD1|TRBV29-1
CSVEVSDRGLGYTF
TGCAGCGTTGAAGTTTCGGACAGGGGGCTGGGCTACACCTTC
>few|TRBJ2-1|TRBD1|TRBV30
CAWMFGTANEQFF
TGTGCCTGGATGTTTGGGACAGCTAATGAGCAGTTCTTC
>.|TRBJ1-2|TRBD1|TRBV28
CASSLPGTGGFGYTF
TGTGCCAGCAGTTTACCCGGGACAGGGGGCTTTGGCTACACCTTC
>once|TRBJ1-3|.|TRBV30
CAWSAGVGSGNTIYF
TGTGCCTGGAGTGCCGGGGTCGGGTCTGGAAACACCATATATTTT
>few|TRBJ1-5|TRBD1|TRBV27
CASRPPGQGRNQPQHF
TGTGCCAGCAGGCCACCTGGACAGGGGAGAAATCAGCCCCAGCATTTT
>.|TRBJ1-2|TRBD1|TRBV23-1
CASSQSARDRGDGYTF
TGCGCCAGCAGTCAATCGGCCAGGGACAGGGGGGACGGCTACACCTTC
>.|TRBJ2-1|TRBD2|TRBV12-5
CASGLPTSGYNEQFF
TGTGCTAGTGGTTTGCCGACTAGCGGTTACAATGAGCAGTTCTTC
>few|TRBJ1-6|TRBD1|TRBV19
CASSQEGRTGTPLHF
TGTGCCAGTAGCCAGGAAGGTCGGACAGGGACACCCCTCCACTTT
>.|TRBJ2-7|.|TRBV5-1
CASSLVVSPYEQYF
TGCGCCAGCAGCTTGGTTGTGAGCCCCTACGAGCAGTACTTC
>few|TRBJ2-3|TRBD2|TRBV5-8
CASSWPLAGLSTDTQYF
TGTGCCAGCAGCTGGCCACTAGCGGGGCTTAGCACAGATACGCAGTATTTT
>.|TRBJ1-2|.|TRBV5-4
CASSLEGGRSYGYTF
TGTGCCAGCAGCTTGGAGGGGGGGCGTTCCTATGGCTACACCTTC
>.|TRBJ1-3|.|TRBV18
CASSPPNLGDGNTIYF
TGTGCCAGCTCACCACCGAATCTAGGAGATGGAAACACCATATATTTT
>few|TRBJ1-1|TRBD1|TRBV11-2
CASSFRGPETEAFF
TGTGCCAGCAGTTTCAGGGGGCCGGAAACTGAAGCTTTCTTT
>.|TRBJ2-3|.|TRBV4-3
CASSGALGTDTQYF
TGCGCCAGCTCCGGTGCGCTCGGCACAGATACGCAGTATTTT
>.|TRBJ2-7|.|TRBV7-2
CASSLELDLSSEQYF
TGTGCCAGCAGCTTAGAACTAGATCTTTCGAGCGAGCAGTACTTC
>.|TRBJ1-2|.|TRBV7-3
CASSLEPGRPGSGYTF
TGTGCCAGCAGCTTAGAACCCGGCAGGCCTGGTTCAGGCTACACCTTC
>few|TRBJ2-1|TRBD1|TRBV13
CASSLAGDRGSYNEQFF
TGTGCCAGCAGCTTAGCTGGGGACAGGGGTTCCTACAATGAGCAGTTCTTC
>.|TRBJ1-2|.|TRBV6-6
CASSYPRTDYGYTF
TGTGCCAGCAGTTACCCGAGAACGGACTATGGCTACACCTTC
>once|TRBJ1-2|TRBD1|TRBV28
CASSHTPADRDGYTF
TGTGCCAGCAGTCACACCCCGGCCGACAGGGACGGCTACACCTTC
>.|TRBJ2-2|TRBD2|TRBV19
CASSPAGATGELFF
TGTGCCAGTAGCCCAGCGGGAGCCACCGGGGAGCTGTTTTTT
>.|TRBJ2-1|TRBD1|TRBV7-6
CASSLAPAGGFDEQFF
TGTGCCAGCAGCTTAGCGCCTGCAGGGGGATTCGATGAGCAGTTCTTC
>.|TRBJ2-3|.|TRBV29-1
CSVEDRAGPHITDTQYF
TGCAGCGTTGAAGATCGGGCGGGCCCTCACATCACAGATACGCAGTATTTT
>few|TRBJ1-5|.|TRBV7-3
CASSSTVGQPQHF
TGTGCCAGCAGCTCGACGGTGGGCCAGCCCCAGCATTTT
>.|TRBJ2-5|TRBD1|TRBV7-9
CASSLGDRVQETQYF
TGTGCCAGCAGCCTCGGGGACAGGGTCCAAGAGACCCAGTACTTC
>.|TRBJ2-5|TRBD2|TRBV19
CATGTSGSRETQYF
TGTGCCACCGGGACTAGCGGGAGTAGGGAGACCCAGTACTTC
>few|TRBJ1-6|.|TRBV27
CASRVGGTNSPLHF
TGTGCCAGCCGCGTTGGAGGAACAAATTCACCCCTCCACTTT
>.|TRBJ2-7|.|TRBV27
CASTESRGPYEQYF
TGTGCCAGCACCGAGTCCAGGGGTCCGTACGAGCAGTACTTC
>.|TRBJ2-5|TRBD1|TRBV5-1
CASSVTGGLETQYF
TGCGCCAGCAGCGTGACAGGGGGCTTAGAGACCCAGTACTTC
>.|TRBJ2-3|.|TRBV11-1
CASSLSRGRFTDTQYF
TGTGCCAGCAGCTTATCACGGGGGAGATTCACAGATACGCAGTATTTT
>.|TRBJ2-7|TRBD2|TRBV6-5
CASTPSGSSYEQYF
TGTGCCAGCACCCCCAGCGGGAGCTCCTACGAGCAGTACTTC